These 23 T cell receptor beta chains share one sample of origin, sequenced in a study of shared clonotypes between healthy human individuals. Clones were sequenced by immunoSEQ multiplex PCR, and TCRdb holds only the in-frame ones, with some missing. This table has over a million clones, more than 75% appearing once. Sequencing was carried out using memory CD4+ T cells from PBMCs. This sample's subset: CD45RA-negative fraction. The receptors come from a man younger than 35 in good health. Some clones in this sample may be carry-over from other donors' samples.

The chain recombines TRBV21-1 with TRBJ2-5. TRBV21-1 constitutes a pseudogene. The CDR3 has 16 amino acids. The CDR3 sequence: CASSKTVGGNQETQYF. CDR3 nucleotides: TGTGCCAGCAGCAAAACCGTGGGCGGAAACCAAGAGACCCAGTACTTC.

The chain combines TRBV5-1 with TRBJ2-3; D call uncertain. The CDR3 consists of 11 residues. The ends were cut back, 2 bases at V and 8 bases at J, with 6 bases in the middle. CDR1 is SGHRS and CDR2 is YFSETQ in the germline V gene. The CDR3 DNA reads TGCGCCAGCAGCTTTACGGGTACGCAGTATTTT. Residues: CASSFTGTQYF.

The V gene is TRBV9, the J gene TRBJ2-3; D perhaps matches TRBD2 (6 bases). The CDR3 contains 14 residues. CDR1 SGDLS and CDR2 YYNGEE come from the germline V gene. Trimming cost V 4 bases and J 0 bases, with 9 bases left between them. The CDR3 loop reads CASSPGLSTDTQYF. The CDR3 DNA reads TGTGCCAGCAGCCCGGGACTTAGCACAGATACGCAGTATTTT. Variable domain in full (rest from reference TRBV9 and TRBJ2-3): DSGVTQTPKHLITATGQRVTLRCSPRSGDLSVYWYQQSLDQGLQFLIQYYNGEERAKGNILERFSAQQFPDLHSELNLSSLELGDSALYFCASSPGLSTDTQYFGPGTRLTVL.

This clone was detected only a few times. The chain carries TRBV5-1 and TRBJ2-3; TRBD2 matches 8 bases. This CDR3 is 15 amino acids long. The V and J ends lost 1 base and 0 bases, in that order; junction bases with no gene match: 1. The germline CDR1 and CDR2 sequences are SGHRS and YFSETQ. In DNA form, the CDR3 reads TGCGCCAGCAGCTTGCAGCGGGAGAGCACAGATACGCAGTATTTT. Translated, it gives CASSLQRESTDTQYF.

This chain connects TRBV11-2 to TRBJ2-7; D remains ambiguous. Per the germline V gene, CDR1 is SGHAT and CDR2 is FQNNGV. The CDR3 loop spans 13 amino acids. V gave up 3 bases and J gave up 2 bases, with 8 bases separating them. CDR3 amino acids: CASSFDTAYEQYF. DNA of the CDR3: TGTGCCAGCAGCTTCGACACAGCCTACGAGCAGTACTTC.

This chain connects TRBV18 to TRBJ2-5, with 10 bases fitting TRBD2. Looked up from germline, CDR1 is KGHSH and CDR2 is LQKENI. The CDR3 length is 14 residues. The V and J ends lost 3 bases and 5 bases, in that order; junction bases with no gene match: 3. The CDR3 bases are TGTGCCAGCTCACCCACTAGCGGGGAGGAGACCCAGTACTTC. Residues: CASSPTSGEETQYF.

The chain is built from TRBV19 and TRBJ1-5; 9 bases align to TRBD1. The CDR3 covers 18 residues. Germline V lookup: CDR1 LNHDA, CDR2 SQIVND (reference sequence). With V trimmed by 7 bases and J by 2 bases, 15 bases remained unmatched. In DNA form, the CDR3 reads TGTGCCAGTAACTGGGTCCCGGGACAGGGTTTTGGCAATCAGCCCCAGCATTTT. This codes for CASNWVPGQGFGNQPQHF.

The chain employs TRBV10-3 and TRBJ2-7; 8 nucleotides align to TRBD2. Germline assignment: CDR1 ENHRY and CDR2 SYGVKD. The CDR3 is made up of 13 amino acids. V shed 6 bases and J 0 bases; nucleotides not matched to a gene: 1. The CDR3 nucleotides are TGTGCCATCAGACTAGCGGACTCCTACGAGCAGTACTTC. It codes for CAIRLADSYEQYF.

The rearrangement uses TRBV5-1 and TRBJ2-2, with 11 bases that match TRBD2. This CDR3 is built from 17 residues. V dropped 6 bases and J dropped 3; count of bases not matched to a gene: 10. Germline V lookup: CDR1 SGHRS, CDR2 YFSETQ. In nucleotides, the CDR3 is TGCGCCAGCACGCCCGGACTAGCGGGCCTATACACCGGGGAGCTGTTTTTT. Amino acids: CASTPGLAGLYTGELFF.

The chain couples TRBV7-2 to TRBJ1-2; weak D call: TRBD1 (5 bases). Trimming shortened V by 5 bases and J by 6 bases, and 16 bases separated the two germline ends. This CDR3 region has 14 residues. Germline loops: CDR1 SGHTA, CDR2 FQGNSA. CDR3 sequence: CASSPGGGGDGYTF. Here the CDR3 DNA reads TGTGCCAGCAGCCCCGGGGGAGGTGGGGATGGCTACACCTTC.

The J gene is TRBJ2-7, the V gene TRBV5-1; 9 positions agree with TRBD2. From germline, CDR1 is SGHRS and CDR2 YFSETQ. With 2 bases clipped from V and 3 bases from J, the junction kept 6 bases outside the gene matches. The CDR3 runs 15 residues. CDR3 region: CASSFSGSGYYEQYF. For the CDR3, the DNA is TGCGCCAGCAGCTTTAGCGGGAGCGGCTACTACGAGCAGTACTTC.

The chain links TRBV2 to TRBJ1-5; a possible D gene is TRBD1 (5 bases). The CDR3 is 13 residues long. V was clipped by 6 bases and J by 7 bases, with 13 bases between them. CDR1 and CDR2 (germline): SNHLY, FYNNEI. The CDR3 spells CASRGPGDQPQHF. The CDR3 coding sequence is TGTGCCAGCAGGGGCCCGGGGGACCAGCCCCAGCATTTT. Drawing the rest from reference TRBV2 and TRBJ1-5, the complete variable domain is EPEVTQTPSHQVTQMGQEVILRCVPISNHLYFYWYRQILGQKVEFLVSFYNNEISEKSEIFDDQFSVERPDGSNFTLKIRSTKLEDSAMYFCASRGPGDQPQHFGDGTRLSIL.

This clone has a single count. The chain joins TRBV9 to TRBJ2-2; D is possibly TRBD1 (6 bases). The CDR3 loop spans 16 amino acids. Looked up from germline, CDR1 is SGDLS and CDR2 is YYNGEE. V gave up 5 bases and J gave up 4 bases, with 18 bases separating them. The CDR3 DNA reads TGTGCCAGCAGTCACCGGCAGAAGGGGGTCACCGGGGAGCTGTTTTTT. It codes for CASSHRQKGVTGELFF. The whole variable domain, filled in from reference TRBV9 and TRBJ2-2, reads DSGVTQTPKHLITATGQRVTLRCSPRSGDLSVYWYQQSLDQGLQFLIQYYNGEERAKGNILERFSAQQFPDLHSELNLSSLELGDSALYFCASSHRQKGVTGELFFGEGSRLTVL.

The rearrangement links TRBV27 to TRBJ2-7; weak D call: TRBD2 (6 bases). Trimming cost V 4 bases and J 4 bases, with 14 bases left between them. The CDR3 totals 14 residues. Germline CDR1 and CDR2: MNHEY and SMNVEV (reference sequence). The CDR3 spells CASSSIRGRYEQYF. CDR3 bases: TGTGCCAGCAGTTCCATACGGGGGAGGTACGAGCAGTACTTC.

The V and J genes are TRBV2 and TRBJ1-1; 8 bases agree with TRBD1. Trimming at V came to 6 bases and at J to 11 bases, leaving 8 bases not matched to a gene. The CDR3 has 12 residues. Germline V CDR1 and CDR2: SNHLY, FYNNEI. The DNA of the CDR3 is TGTGCCAGCAGGACGGACAGGGAGCGTGCTTTCTTT. Protein sequence: CASRTDRERAFF.

The V and J genes are TRBV5-8 and TRBJ1-4; TRBD1 is a possible D gene (5 bases). Trimming took off 0 bases at V and 7 bases at J, with 19 bases between the two ends. The CDR3 has 17 amino acids. Germline loops: CDR1 SGHTS, CDR2 YDEGEE. The CDR3 reads CASSLALTANQGEKLFF. The CDR3 region has the DNA TGTGCCAGCAGCTTGGCGCTGACCGCTAATCAGGGTGAAAAACTGTTTTTT.

The gene calls are TRBV5-1 and TRBJ2-3; 13 bases fit TRBD2. J was trimmed by 6 bases and V by 0 bases; bases with no gene match: 7. CDR1 is SGHRS, CDR2 YFSETQ, per germline. The CDR3 loop spans 17 amino acids. The DNA of the CDR3 is TGCGCCAGCAGCTTGGGGACTAGCGGGAGTTCTGCGGATACGCAGTATTTT. Residues: CASSLGTSGSSADTQYF.

This sequence joins TRBV6-5 and TRBJ2-1, with TRBD2 matching 9 bases. There are 14 residues in the CDR3. V shed 4 bases and J 3 bases; nucleotides not matched to a gene: 1. CDR1 is MNHEY and CDR2 is SVGAGI in the germline V gene. CDR3 loop: CASSLAGDYNEQFF. The CDR3 region has the DNA TGTGCCAGCAGTTTAGCGGGGGACTACAATGAGCAGTTCTTC.

This CDR3 is CASSTPRQARLSVGNTIYF. CDR3 coding DNA: TGTGCCAGTAGTACGCCCCGACAGGCGCGACTTTCTGTTGGAAACACCATATATTTT. This chain links TRBV19 with TRBJ1-3; tentatively, D is TRBD1 (6 bases). This CDR3 is 19 amino acids long. From germline, CDR1 is LNHDA and CDR2 SQIVND (reference sequence). V was shortened by 4 bases and J by 3 bases, with 25 bases between the two germline ends.

The rearrangement joins TRBV28 to TRBJ2-7, with unresolved D. Germline V lookup: CDR1 MDHEN, CDR2 SYDVKM. V was trimmed by 3 bases and J by 6 bases, leaving 21 bases between them. This CDR3 is 16 amino acids long. The DNA for the CDR3 is TGTGCCAGCAGTTTGATGATGACCGGATTGATGCGCGAGCAGTACTTC. Protein sequence: CASSLMMTGLMREQYF.

The chain uses TRBV9 and TRBJ2-7; TRBD2 might be the D (5 bases). Trimming left V 0 bases short and J 2 bases short, with 9 bases between. CDR1 is SGDLS and CDR2 is YYNGEE in the germline V gene. The CDR3 runs to 14 residues. The CDR3 is CASSVGGPTYEQYF. CDR3 coding DNA: TGTGCCAGCAGCGTAGGCGGGCCTACCTACGAGCAGTACTTC.

This clone was observed a few times. This chain uses TRBV19 with TRBJ1-2, with D unresolved. Trimming took off 3 bases at V and 1 base at J, with 12 bases between the two ends. This CDR3 spans 15 amino acids. Germline CDR1 reads LNHDA; CDR2 reads SQIVND (reference sequence). The CDR3 sequence: CASSIGGSFNYGYTF. In DNA form, the CDR3 reads TGTGCCAGTAGTATCGGTGGCAGCTTTAACTATGGCTACACCTTC.

V usage is TRBV2 and J usage is TRBJ1-4, with D possibly matching TRBD1 (5 bases). V lost 3 bases and J 12 bases, leaving 14 bases between the germline ends. In germline, CDR1 is SNHLY, CDR2 FYNNEI. The CDR3 runs 13 residues. DNA of the CDR3: TGTGCCAGCAGTGAGGGCAGGGTGGTGGAACTGTTTTTT. Its translation: CASSEGRVVELFF.